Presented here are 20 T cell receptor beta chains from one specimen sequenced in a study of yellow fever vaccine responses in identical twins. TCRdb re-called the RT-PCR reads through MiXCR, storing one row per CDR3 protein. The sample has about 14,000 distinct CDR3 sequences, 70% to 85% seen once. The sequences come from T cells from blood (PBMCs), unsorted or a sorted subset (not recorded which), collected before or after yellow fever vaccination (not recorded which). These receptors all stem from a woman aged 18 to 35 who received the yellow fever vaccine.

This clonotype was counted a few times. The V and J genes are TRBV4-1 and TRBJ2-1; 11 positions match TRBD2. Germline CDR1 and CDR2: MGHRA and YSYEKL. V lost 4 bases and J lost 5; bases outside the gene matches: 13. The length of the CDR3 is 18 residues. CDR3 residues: CASSRPRASGGRDNEQFF. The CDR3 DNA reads TGCGCCAGCAGCCGCCCCCGGGCTAGCGGGGGGCGGGACAATGAGCAGTTCTTC.

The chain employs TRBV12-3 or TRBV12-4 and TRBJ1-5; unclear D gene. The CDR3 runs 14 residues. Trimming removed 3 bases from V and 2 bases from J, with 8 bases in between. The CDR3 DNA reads TGTGCCAGCAGTTTCGGCGCAGGCAATCAGCCCCAGCATTTT. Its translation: CASSFGAGNQPQHF.

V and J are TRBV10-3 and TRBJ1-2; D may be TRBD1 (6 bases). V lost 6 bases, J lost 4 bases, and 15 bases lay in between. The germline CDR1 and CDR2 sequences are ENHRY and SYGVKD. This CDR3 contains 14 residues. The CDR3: CAISPRDTSYGYTF. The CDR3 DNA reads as TGTGCCATCAGCCCCCGGGACACCTCCTATGGCTACACCTTC.

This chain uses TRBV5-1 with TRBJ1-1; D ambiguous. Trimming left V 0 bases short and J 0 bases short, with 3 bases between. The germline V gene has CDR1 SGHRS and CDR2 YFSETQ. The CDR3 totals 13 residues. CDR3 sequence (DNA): TGCGCCAGCAGCTTGGAAATGAACACTGAAGCTTTCTTT. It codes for CASSLEMNTEAFF.

Here the CDR3 DNA reads TGCGCCAGCAGCTTGGACAGGGCCTACGAGCAGTACTTC. Its translation is CASSLDRAYEQYF. The chain carries TRBV5-1 and TRBJ2-7, with a weak D call TRBD1 (6 bases). The V end was cut by 0 bases, the J end by 2 bases, with 6 bases between. Germline V gene data show CDR1 as SGHRS and CDR2 as YFSETQ. This CDR3 is built from 13 residues.

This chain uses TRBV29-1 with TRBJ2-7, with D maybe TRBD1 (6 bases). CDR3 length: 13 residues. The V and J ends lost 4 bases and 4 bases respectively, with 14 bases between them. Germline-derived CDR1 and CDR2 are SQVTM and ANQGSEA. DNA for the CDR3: TGCAGCGTTGTCGACCGGGACACATACGAGCAGTACGTC. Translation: CSVVDRDTYEQYV.

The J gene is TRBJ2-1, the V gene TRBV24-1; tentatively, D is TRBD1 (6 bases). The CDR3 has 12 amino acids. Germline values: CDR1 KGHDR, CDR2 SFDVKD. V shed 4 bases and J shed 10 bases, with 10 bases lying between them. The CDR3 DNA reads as TGTGCCACCAGTGACCGTACAGGGGAGCAGTTCTTC. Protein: CATSDRTGEQFF.

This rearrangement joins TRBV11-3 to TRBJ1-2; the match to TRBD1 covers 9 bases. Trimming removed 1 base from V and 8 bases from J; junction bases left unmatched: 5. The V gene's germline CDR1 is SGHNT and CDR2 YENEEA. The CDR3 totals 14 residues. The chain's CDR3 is CASSLVGTGNGYTF. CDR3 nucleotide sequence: TGTGCCAGCAGCTTAGTCGGGACAGGGAACGGCTACACCTTC.

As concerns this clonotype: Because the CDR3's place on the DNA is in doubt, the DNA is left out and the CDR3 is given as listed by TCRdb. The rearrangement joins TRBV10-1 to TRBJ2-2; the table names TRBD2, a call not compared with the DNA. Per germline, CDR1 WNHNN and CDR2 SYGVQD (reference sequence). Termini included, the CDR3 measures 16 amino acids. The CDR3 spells CASSELAHEHRGAVFF.

This chain's CDR3 is CASSSWDRWGYTF. Written as DNA, the CDR3 is TGTGCCAGCAGCTCTTGGGACCGGTGGGGCTACACCTTC. The chain is built from TRBV7-9 and TRBJ1-2; tentative D call: TRBD1 (5 bases). Per the germline V gene, CDR1 is SEHNR and CDR2 is FQNEAQ (reference sequence). The CDR3 extends over 13 amino acids. V was cut by 4 bases and J by 8 bases, with 14 bases left in between.

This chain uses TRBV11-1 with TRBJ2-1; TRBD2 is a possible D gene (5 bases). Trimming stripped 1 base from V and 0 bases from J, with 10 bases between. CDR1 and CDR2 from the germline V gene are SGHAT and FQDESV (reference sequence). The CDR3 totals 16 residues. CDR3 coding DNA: TGTGCCAGCAGCTTAGGGGATCTAGCCTCCTACAATGAGCAGTTCTTC. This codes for CASSLGDLASYNEQFF.

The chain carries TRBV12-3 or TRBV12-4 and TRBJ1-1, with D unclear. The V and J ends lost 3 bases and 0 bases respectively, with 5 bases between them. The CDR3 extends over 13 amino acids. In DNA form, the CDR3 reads TGTGCCAGCAGTTTTAAAATGAACACTGAAGCTTTCTTT. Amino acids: CASSFKMNTEAFF.

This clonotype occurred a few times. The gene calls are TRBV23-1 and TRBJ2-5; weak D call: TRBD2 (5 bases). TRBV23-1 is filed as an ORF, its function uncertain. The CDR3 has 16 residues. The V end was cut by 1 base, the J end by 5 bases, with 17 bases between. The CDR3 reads CASSQLEGMRRETQYF. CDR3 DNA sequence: TGCGCCAGCAGTCAATTAGAAGGCATGAGGAGGGAGACCCAGTACTTC.

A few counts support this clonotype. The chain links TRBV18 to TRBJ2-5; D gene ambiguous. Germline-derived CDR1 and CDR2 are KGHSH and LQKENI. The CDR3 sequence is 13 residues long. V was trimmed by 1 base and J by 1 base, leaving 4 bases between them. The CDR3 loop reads CASSPLGQETQYF. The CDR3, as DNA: TGTGCCAGCTCACCACTAGGCCAAGAGACCCAGTACTTC.

In nucleotides, the CDR3 is TGCAGTGCCACAGCCTTTAACTATGGCTACACCTTC. Encoded protein: CSATAFNYGYTF. The genes are TRBV20-1 and TRBJ1-2; D remains ambiguous. Looked up from germline, CDR1 is DFQATT and CDR2 is SNEGSKA (reference sequence). The CDR3 has 12 amino acids. The V end was cut by 6 bases, the J end by 1 base, with 9 bases between.

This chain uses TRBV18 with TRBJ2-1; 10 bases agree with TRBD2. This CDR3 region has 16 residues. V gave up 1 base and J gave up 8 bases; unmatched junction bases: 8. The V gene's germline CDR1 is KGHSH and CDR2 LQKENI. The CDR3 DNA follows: TGTGCCAGCTCACCACTGCTAGCGGGAGTTTCCGATGAGCAGTTCTTC. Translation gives CASSPLLAGVSDEQFF.

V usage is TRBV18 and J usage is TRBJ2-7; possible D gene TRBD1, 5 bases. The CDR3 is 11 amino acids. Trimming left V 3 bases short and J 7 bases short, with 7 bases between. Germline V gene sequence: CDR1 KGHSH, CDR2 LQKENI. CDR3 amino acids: CASSPGREQYF. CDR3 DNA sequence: TGTGCCAGCTCACCGGGGCGAGAGCAGTACTTC.

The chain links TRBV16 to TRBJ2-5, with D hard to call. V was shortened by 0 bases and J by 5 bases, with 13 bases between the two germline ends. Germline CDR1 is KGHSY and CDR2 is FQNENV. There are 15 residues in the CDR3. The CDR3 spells CASSQSWVTVETQYF. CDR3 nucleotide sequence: TGTGCCAGCAGCCAATCATGGGTTACTGTGGAGACCCAGTACTTC. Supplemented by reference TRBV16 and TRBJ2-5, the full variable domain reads GEEVAQTPKHLVRGEGQKAKLYCAPIKGHSYVFWYQQVLKNEFKFLISFQNENVFDETGMPKERFSAKCLPNSPCSLEIQATKLEDSAVYFCASSQSWVTVETQYFGPGTRLLVL.

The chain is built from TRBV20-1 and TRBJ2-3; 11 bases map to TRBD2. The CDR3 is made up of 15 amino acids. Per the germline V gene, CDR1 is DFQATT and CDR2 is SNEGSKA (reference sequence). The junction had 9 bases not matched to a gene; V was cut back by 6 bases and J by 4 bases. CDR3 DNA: TGCAGTGCCCCAATCACTAGCGGGAGCCCAGATACGCAGTATTTT. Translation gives CSAPITSGSPDTQYF.

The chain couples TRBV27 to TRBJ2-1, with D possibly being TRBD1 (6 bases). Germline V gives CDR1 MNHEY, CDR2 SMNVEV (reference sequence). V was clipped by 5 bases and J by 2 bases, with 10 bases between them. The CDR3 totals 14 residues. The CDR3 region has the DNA TGTGCCAGCAGTCAGGACAGCCCCTACAATGAGCAGTTCTTC. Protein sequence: CASSQDSPYNEQFF.